Below, 10 T cell receptor beta chains from the same sample are listed, as sequenced in a study of immune characterization of retroperitoneal liposarcoma. TCRdb used MiXCR to reprocess the PCR reads, holding one entry per CDR3 protein. The data show approximately 10,000 distinct CDR3 sequences, over 25% seen once. The specimen was blood. The receptors were sampled from a male donor with retroperitoneal liposarcoma.

For this clonotype: Possible read error: a much larger clone is one base away. The rearrangement links TRBV6-5 to TRBJ2-5; D call uncertain. This CDR3 has 11 residues. The germline CDR1 and CDR2 sequences are MNHEY and SVGAGI. V was trimmed by 9 bases and J by 2 bases, leaving 7 bases between them. The CDR3 DNA is TGTGCCAGTTTGCAGCAAGAGACCCAGTACTTC. This sequence encodes CASLQQETQYF.

This clonotype was picked up a small number of times. The genes are TRBV4-1 and TRBJ2-5; 7 nucleotides agree with TRBD1. Germline V gene data show CDR1 as MGHRA and CDR2 as YSYEKL. The CDR3 is 13 amino acids. The V gene end was trimmed by 3 bases and the J gene end by 5 bases; junction bases not matched to a gene: 3. The CDR3: CASSQGTEETQYF. CDR3 DNA: TGCGCCAGCAGCCAGGGGACAGAGGAGACCCAGTACTTC.

Ten or more counts support this clonotype. The V and J genes are TRBV7-2 and TRBJ2-2; 11 bases are shared with TRBD1. Germline CDR1 reads SGHTA; CDR2 reads FQGNSA. The CDR3 is 15 amino acids. The J segment lost 4 bases and the V segment lost 4 bases, leaving 2 bases of the junction unmatched. The CDR3 coding sequence is TGTGCCAGCAGCTCCGGGACAGGGGGCACCGGGGAGCTGTTTTTT. Protein sequence: CASSSGTGGTGELFF.

This clonotype was observed many times. V gene TRBV6-6 combines with J gene TRBJ2-3; the match to TRBD2 covers 12 bases. Germline V CDR1 and CDR2: MNHNY, SVGAGI (reference sequence). Trimming cost V 5 bases and J 1 base; bases outside gene matches: 13. The CDR3 covers 19 residues. The DNA of the CDR3 is TGTGCCAGCAGTCTACTAGCGGGGGGTTTCGACTTTGGCACAGATACGCAGTATTTT. Its protein product is CASSLLAGGFDFGTDTQYF.

This clonotype has a count of ten or more. The rearrangement links TRBV6-1 to TRBJ2-5, with 9 positions matching TRBD1. The CDR3 is made up of 16 amino acids. V was pared by 8 bases and J by 5 bases, with 15 bases of the junction left unmatched. Germline CDR1 MNHNS, CDR2 SASEGT. CDR3 sequence reads: CASAAITGTGRETQYF. The CDR3 bases are TGTGCCAGCGCTGCCATCACCGGGACAGGGAGGGAGACCCAGTACTTC.

In its sample, this clonotype was seen many times. The chain employs TRBV12-3 or TRBV12-4 and TRBJ1-1; D gene uncertain. Deletions cut 1 base from V and 1 base from J, with 7 bases between. The CDR3 contains 14 residues. The chain's CDR3 is CASSLGAANTEAFF. The CDR3 region has the DNA TGTGCCAGCAGTTTAGGGGCGGCGAACACTGAAGCTTTCTTT.

This clonotype was seen a handful of times. The chain carries TRBV6-1 and TRBJ2-1, with TRBD1 as a possible D gene (5 bases). Trimming took 0 bases from V and 10 from J, leaving 13 bases between them. Per germline, CDR1 MNHNS and CDR2 SASEGT. The CDR3 consists of 14 residues. In DNA form, the CDR3 reads TGTGCCAGCAGTGAAGCGCCTAGGACATACGAGCAGTTCTTC. Translated: CASSEAPRTYEQFF.

In this sample, this clonotype turned up many times. This chain joins TRBV6-4 and TRBJ2-1; D might be TRBD2 (5 bases). Germline V gene sequence: CDR1 MRHNA, CDR2 SNTAGT. This CDR3 region has 15 residues. Trimming shortened V by 4 bases and J by 5 bases, and 15 bases separated the two germline ends. The DNA of the CDR3 is TGTGCCAGCAGTGGCGGGCCATCCGAGAACAATGAGCAGTTCTTC. Encoded protein: CASSGGPSENNEQFF.

This clonotype was found a few times. The chain joins TRBV6-1 to TRBJ2-1, with no clear D. The DNA end is more similar to TRBJ2-7, so the J call may be wrong. The CDR3 totals 11 residues. The germline gives CDR1 MNHNS, CDR2 SASEGT. CDR3 residues: CASSEAIEQYV. The CDR3 nucleotides are TGTGCCAGCAGTGAGGCCATCGAGCAGTACGTC.

The rearrangement joins TRBV5-8 to TRBJ1-5; a possible D gene is TRBD1 (6 bases). The V end lost 3 bases, the J end lost 4 bases, and 20 bases lay between the germline ends. The length of the CDR3 is 17 residues. Germline loops: CDR1 SGHTS, CDR2 YDEGEE. This CDR3 reads CASSSIRDNRLNQPQHF. As DNA, the CDR3 is TGTGCCAGCAGCTCGATCCGGGACAACCGTCTTAATCAGCCCCAGCATTTT.